This T cell receptor beta chain was obtained from a study of CD8 T cells in Susac syndrome. The CD8+ and CD4+ T cells were negatively isolated, with the TEMRA cells enriched by FACS. Reverse transcription of roughly 0.45 to 1 ug RNA was performed with random hexamers. From the immunoSEQ multiplex PCR reads, TCRdb called clonotypes with MiXCR, one entry per CDR3 protein. The sample yields about 140,000 distinct CDR3 sequences, approximately 95% seen once. Germline CDR1 and CDR2: SQVTM and ANQGSEA. The CDR3 is 11 amino acids. V lost 7 bases, J lost 0 bases, and 6 bases lay in between. The receptor was derived from a human donor with Susac syndrome. Sequencing input: CD4+ T cells from PBMCs. The rearrangement links TRBV29-1 to TRBJ1-1; D is uncertain. As DNA, the CDR3 is TGCAGCGGAGAGCTGAACACTGAAGCTTTCTTT. Translation gives CSGELNTEAFF.